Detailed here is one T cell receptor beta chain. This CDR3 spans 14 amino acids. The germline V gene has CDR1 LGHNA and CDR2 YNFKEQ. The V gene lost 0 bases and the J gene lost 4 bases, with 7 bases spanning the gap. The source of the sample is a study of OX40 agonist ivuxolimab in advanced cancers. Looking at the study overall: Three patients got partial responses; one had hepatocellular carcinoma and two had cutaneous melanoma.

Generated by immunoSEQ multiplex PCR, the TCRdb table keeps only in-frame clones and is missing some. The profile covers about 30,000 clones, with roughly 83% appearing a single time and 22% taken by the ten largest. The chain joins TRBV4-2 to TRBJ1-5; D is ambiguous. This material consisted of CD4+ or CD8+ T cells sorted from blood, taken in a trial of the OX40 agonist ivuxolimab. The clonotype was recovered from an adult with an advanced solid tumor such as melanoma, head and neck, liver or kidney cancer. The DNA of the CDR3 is TGTGCCAGCAGCCAAGACGATCTAAATCAGCCCCAGCATTTT. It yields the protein CASSQDDLNQPQHF.